A single sample is the source of the 25 T cell receptor beta chains below, sequenced in a study of T cell repertoires in urothelial bladder cancer (dated by TCRdb to the late 2010s). The library was made by the immunoSEQ multiplex PCR assay. The table comes from immuneACCESS by way of TCRdb, which keeps in-frame sequences with V and J called. Part of the clones is missing from these tables; in studies checked, under half for an unresolved V gene and the rest for unknown reasons. Counted in this sample were about 2,500 clones; approximately 73% of them appeared once. Approximately 15% of the sample goes to the ten largest clones. The sequencing sample was made of bladder tissue. The source is a human donor with a benign inflammatory bladder lesion.

The chain is built from TRBV11-2 and TRBJ1-1; no definite D call. V was trimmed by 2 bases and J by 10 bases, leaving 20 bases between them. Germline V gene lookup returns CDR1 SGHAT and CDR2 FQNNGV. There are 15 residues in the CDR3. As DNA, the CDR3 is TGTGCCAGCAGCTTATACCCCACTTACGGCTCGGGAGCTTTCTTT. It codes for CASSLYPTYGSGAFF.

The V and J genes are TRBV19 and TRBJ2-5, with D tentatively TRBD2 (7 bases). This CDR3 is built from 13 residues. Germline assignment: CDR1 LNHDA and CDR2 SQIVND (reference sequence). V was pared by 10 bases and J by 6 bases, with 18 bases between. The CDR3 here is CATSRGAEKTQYF. CDR3 nucleotide sequence: TGTGCCACCTCCCGGGGGGCGGAAAAGACCCAGTACTTC.

The rearrangement links TRBV6-1 to TRBJ2-4, with 7 nucleotides matching TRBD1. Per the germline V gene, CDR1 is MNHNS and CDR2 is SASEGT. The CDR3 spans 16 residues. Trimming removed 2 bases from V and 4 bases from J; junction bases left unmatched: 8. CDR3 residues: CASSETGQTTKNIQYF. Here the CDR3 DNA reads TGTGCCAGCAGTGAAACGGGACAGACGACGAAAAACATTCAGTACTTC.

The chain couples TRBV16 to TRBJ1-2, with TRBD1 identical over 9 bases. The CDR3 runs to 15 residues. J lost 0 bases, V lost 4 bases, and 3 bases had no gene match. Germline V lookup: CDR1 KGHSY, CDR2 FQNENV. This CDR3 reads CASSRRDRANYGYTF. The CDR3 DNA follows: TGTGCCAGCAGCCGCCGGGACAGGGCTAACTATGGCTACACCTTC.

This chain joins TRBV29-1 and TRBJ2-5, with D unclear. Germline CDR1 is SQVTM and CDR2 is ANQGSEA. The CDR3 sequence is 11 residues long. V was cut by 8 bases and J by 5 bases, with 12 bases left in between. This CDR3 reads CSPFLGETQYF. CDR3 sequence (DNA): TGCAGCCCCTTCCTGGGGGAGACCCAGTACTTC.

The chain uses TRBV18 and TRBJ2-1; D unclear. CDR1 and CDR2 from the germline V gene are KGHSH and LQKENI. The V end was cut by 3 bases, the J end by 6 bases, with 12 bases between. The CDR3 spans 14 residues. CDR3 sequence: CASSPVADSNEQFF. CDR3 bases: TGTGCCAGCTCACCGGTGGCTGATAGCAATGAGCAGTTCTTC.

V gene TRBV18 combines with J gene TRBJ1-5; 9 nucleotides match TRBD1. Losses at the gene ends were 5 bases for V and 3 bases for J; bases not matched to a gene: 5. The CDR3 sequence is 15 residues long. Germline lookup yields CDR1 KGHSH and CDR2 LQKENI. The CDR3 is CASSTGQGNNQPQHF. DNA for the CDR3: TGTGCCAGCTCAACCGGACAGGGGAACAATCAGCCCCAGCATTTT.

The rearrangement joins TRBV5-4 to TRBJ1-2; TRBD1 agrees at 8 bases. The V and J ends lost 4 bases and 8 bases, in that order; junction bases with no gene match: 13. This CDR3 comprises 15 residues. In germline, CDR1 is SGHNT, CDR2 YYREEE (reference sequence). DNA of the CDR3: TGTGCCAGCAGCCCGCAAACAGGGGGGGGTCGAGGCTACACCTTC. Translated, it gives CASSPQTGGGRGYTF.

A few counts support this clone. The V and J genes are TRBV19 and TRBJ2-7; D not resolved. V shed 1 base and J shed 4 bases, with 8 bases lying between them. This CDR3 is 13 amino acids long. Germline loops: CDR1 LNHDA, CDR2 SQIVND (reference sequence). CDR3 sequence (DNA): TGTGCCAGTAGTATAGGTCCCGGTTACGAGCAGTACGTC. Encoded protein: CASSIGPGYEQYV.

This chain connects TRBV6-5 to TRBJ2-1; D might be TRBD2 (6 bases). V gave up 2 bases and J gave up 7 bases, with 12 bases separating them. Germline CDR1 MNHEY, CDR2 SVGAGI. This CDR3 has 14 amino acids. Here the CDR3 DNA reads TGTGCCAGCAGTTACGGGCTAGCGAGGAATGAGCAGTTCTTC. Translating it yields CASSYGLARNEQFF.

The chain couples TRBV7-8 to TRBJ1-1, with D unclear. Germline V gene data show CDR1 as SGHVS and CDR2 as FQNEAQ. CDR3 length equals 13 residues. The V end was cut by 2 bases, the J end by 4 bases, with 8 bases between. In nucleotides, the CDR3 is TGTGCCAGCAGCTTAACGGGAGGCACTGAAGCTTTCTTT. Residues: CASSLTGGTEAFF.

The chain couples TRBV9 to TRBJ2-7; 9 nucleotides line up with TRBD2. This CDR3 has 17 amino acids. The junction had 14 bases not matched to a gene; V was cut back by 3 bases and J by 4 bases. The germline V gene has CDR1 SGDLS and CDR2 YYNGEE. The CDR3 DNA sequence: TGTGCCAGCAGCGCCCTGTTTAGTGGCGGGAGGGCGTACGAGCAGTACGTC. It yields the protein CASSALFSGGRAYEQYV.

The rearrangement joins TRBV7-9 to TRBJ2-3; 12 positions match TRBD2. Germline V gives CDR1 SEHNR, CDR2 FQNEAQ (reference sequence). This CDR3 has 16 amino acids. The V and J ends lost 5 bases and 5 bases, in that order; junction bases with no gene match: 8. The CDR3 DNA reads as TGTGCCAGCAGCCCCCGACTAGCGGGAGTTAGAGATACGCAGTATTTT. This gives the protein CASSPRLAGVRDTQYF.

The V call is TRBV2, the J call TRBJ1-6; D gene uncertain. From germline, CDR1 is SNHLY and CDR2 FYNNEI. This CDR3 is 13 amino acids long. Trimming shortened V by 8 bases and J by 9 bases, and 14 bases separated the two germline ends. The CDR3, as DNA: TGTGCCAGCTTCCAGGAACCCAGTTCACCCCTCCACTTT. Translation: CASFQEPSSPLHF. Supplemented by reference TRBV2 and TRBJ1-6, the full variable domain reads EPEVTQTPSHQVTQMGQEVILRCVPISNHLYFYWYRQILGQKVEFLVSFYNNEISEKSEIFDDQFSVERPDGSNFTLKIRSTKLEDSAMYFCASFQEPSSPLHFGNGTRLTVT.

The chain is built from TRBV5-4 and TRBJ2-5; 14 bases map to TRBD2. The germline V gene has CDR1 SGHNT and CDR2 YYREEE (reference sequence). With V trimmed by 4 bases and J by 5 bases, 7 bases remained unmatched. The CDR3 runs 16 residues. The CDR3 DNA sequence: TGTGCCAGCAGCCCCGGACTAGCGGGAGGCACTGAGACCCAGTACTTC. It is translated as CASSPGLAGGTETQYF.

In this sample, this clone turned up a few times. The chain links TRBV5-1 to TRBJ2-7; D perhaps matches TRBD1 (6 bases). CDR1 is SGHRS and CDR2 is YFSETQ in the germline V gene. This CDR3 is 15 amino acids long. Trimming cost V 2 bases and J 2 bases, with 14 bases left between them. The CDR3 here is CASSFVTGQAYEQYF. The DNA of the CDR3 is TGCGCCAGCAGCTTCGTAACAGGGCAGGCCTACGAGCAGTACTTC.

The V gene is TRBV5-1, the J gene TRBJ2-5; TRBD1 might be the D (5 bases). V was pared by 4 bases and J by 1 base, with 8 bases between. This CDR3 comprises 13 residues. Germline V gene sequence: CDR1 SGHRS, CDR2 YFSETQ. The CDR3 DNA reads as TGCGCCAGCAGCCAGGGCAGCCAAGAGACCCAGTACTTC. It codes for CASSQGSQETQYF.

This clone appeared once. The chain employs TRBV5-8 and TRBJ2-1; 13 bases are a match to TRBD2. This CDR3 has 16 residues. The V and J ends lost 2 bases and 6 bases, in that order; junction bases with no gene match: 5. Germline-derived CDR1 and CDR2 are SGHTS and YDEGEE. The chain's CDR3 is CASSLLAGGPVNEQFF. For the CDR3, the DNA is TGTGCCAGCAGCTTACTAGCGGGAGGGCCGGTCAATGAGCAGTTCTTC.

This clone was seen a single time. The chain links TRBV6-1 to TRBJ2-1, with 7 bases identical to TRBD2. This CDR3 contains 14 residues. V shed 5 bases and J 5 bases; nucleotides not matched to a gene: 6. The germline CDR1 and CDR2 sequences are MNHNS and SASEGT. DNA for the CDR3: TGTGCCAGCAGTCTAGCGGTCAACCACAATGAGCAGTTCTTC. It codes for CASSLAVNHNEQFF.

The chain employs TRBV19 and TRBJ1-1; D is uncertain. This CDR3 spans 14 amino acids. CDR1 and CDR2 (germline): LNHDA, SQIVND (reference sequence). Trimming stripped 2 bases from V and 0 bases from J, with 7 bases between. Written as DNA, the CDR3 is TGTGCCAGTAGTATATTTGGCATGAACACTGAAGCTTTCTTT. This gives the protein CASSIFGMNTEAFF.

The V gene is TRBV10-2, the J gene TRBJ2-1; maybe TRBD1 (6 bases). The germline V gene encodes CDR1 WSHSY and CDR2 SAAADI. Between the trimmed V and J ends, which lost 7 bases and 0 bases, there was a span of 19 bases. CDR3 length: 17 residues. The CDR3 region has the DNA TGCGCCAGCACCCGAGGGGGTAGCGCTAGCTCCTACAATGAGCAGTTCTTC. Translation gives CASTRGGSASSYNEQFF.

V gene TRBV12-5 combines with J gene TRBJ2-7; 7 nucleotides agree with TRBD2. CDR1 is LGHNT and CDR2 is FRNRAP in the germline V gene. The ends lost 6 bases at V and 2 bases at J; junction bases unmatched: 7. The CDR3 runs to 14 residues. The CDR3 protein is CASGGRASAYEQYF. CDR3 nucleotides: TGTGCTAGTGGGGGGAGGGCCTCGGCCTACGAGCAGTACTTC.

The V and J genes are TRBV5-4 and TRBJ2-3, with 10 bases fitting TRBD2. CDR1 and CDR2 (germline): SGHNT, YYREEE (reference sequence). The CDR3 runs to 15 residues. Trimming cost V 4 bases and J 6 bases; bases outside gene matches: 8. The CDR3 sequence: CASSGSGRALDTQYF. For the CDR3, the DNA is TGTGCCAGCAGCGGAAGCGGGAGGGCTTTGGATACGCAGTATTTT.

This chain links TRBV7-8 with TRBJ2-1; perhaps TRBD1 as D (6 bases). CDR1 and CDR2 (germline): SGHVS, FQNEAQ. The CDR3 consists of 15 residues. V dropped 5 bases and J dropped 2 bases, with 13 bases sitting between them. The CDR3 DNA follows: TGTGCCAGCAGCAAACAGGGAACTGCCTACAATGAGCAGTTCTTC. This encodes CASSKQGTAYNEQFF.

The chain combines TRBV5-4 with TRBJ2-7; D may match TRBD1 or TRBD2 (5 bases each). V was clipped by 4 bases and J by 2 bases, with 7 bases between them. Germline V gene lookup returns CDR1 SGHNT and CDR2 YYREEE (reference sequence). The CDR3 has 12 residues. The chain's CDR3 is CASSRGPYEQYF. As DNA, the CDR3 is TGTGCCAGCAGCCGGGGCCCCTACGAGCAGTACTTC.